Detailed here is one T cell receptor (beta chain). The time point: blood at routine non-recurrence follow-up after resection. TCRdb reprocessed the 5' RACE reads with MiXCR, giving one entry per CDR3 protein. The sample lists 100,000 to 120,000 distinct CDR3 sequences, about a tenth seen once, with 24% in the top ten. This entry belongs to a study of spatial heterogeneity in lung cancer. The germline V gene encodes CDR1 SQVTM and CDR2 ANQGSEA. The CDR3 spans 14 residues. V lost 6 bases to trimming and J lost 2 bases; unmatched junction nucleotides: 8. The sample here was PBMCs, taken at follow-up. The clonotype was recovered from a female donor with early-stage non-small cell lung cancer. The rearrangement joins TRBV29-1 to TRBJ2-5; 8 bases align to TRBD1. As DNA, the CDR3 is TGCAGCGTAAAACTCAGGGGGCTGCAAGAGACCCAGTACTTC. Translation: CSVKLRGLQETQYF.